This TCR beta chain was sequenced for a study of T cell changes during pregnancy in multiple sclerosis. The assay was immunoSEQ multiplex PCR, and TCRdb's table has in-frame clones only and misses some. The sample has tens of thousands of clones, approximately 93% seen once. The CDR3 covers 12 residues. Trimming shortened V by 1 base and J by 7 bases, and 10 bases separated the two germline ends. Germline assignment: CDR1 SQVTM and CDR2 ANQGSEA. V usage is TRBV29-1 and J usage is TRBJ1-1; weak D call: TRBD1 (5 bases). The origin of this receptor is a female donor with multiple sclerosis, enrolled in a pregnancy study. The specimen comprised CD8+ T cells from peripheral blood mononuclear cells, sampled in the second trimester of pregnancy. CDR3 amino acids: CSVEVPGIEAFF. The DNA of the CDR3 is TGCAGCGTTGAAGTGCCAGGGATTGAAGCTTTCTTT. Based on the CDR3 plus reference TRBV29-1 and TRBJ1-1, the full variable domain is SAVISQKPSRDICQRGTSLTIQCQVDSQVTMMFWYRQQPGQSLTLIATANQGSEATYESGFVIDKFPISRPNLTFSTLTVSNMSPEDSSIYLCSVEVPGIEAFFGQGTRLTVV.